These 32 T cell receptor beta chains were all obtained from the same sample, sequenced in a study of high-grade serous ovarian cancer treatment subgroups. Tumor samples were obtained before definitive surgery or chemotherapy. Assay: immunoSEQ multiplex PCR; the TCRdb copy retains only in-frame clones and omits some. The sample carries 15,000 to 20,000 clones, roughly four fifths recorded once. Sequenced sample: tumor tissue. These receptor sequences come from a human donor with high-grade serous ovarian cancer.

CDR3 protein: CASSFSATNEKLFF. The CDR3 coding sequence is TGTGCCAGTAGTTTCAGTGCAACTAATGAAAAACTGTTTTTT. The rearrangement links TRBV19 to TRBJ1-4; D uncertain. Germline assignment: CDR1 LNHDA and CDR2 SQIVND (reference sequence). The CDR3 covers 14 residues. Trimming cost V 5 bases and J 0 bases, with 7 bases left between them.

The V gene is TRBV6-4, the J gene TRBJ1-4; 9 bases align to TRBD1. The V segment lost 6 bases and the J segment 8 bases; nucleotides outside the gene matches: 7. This CDR3 has 14 amino acids. Germline V gene lookup returns CDR1 MRHNA and CDR2 SNTAGT. The DNA for the CDR3 is TGTGCCAGCAGCGACACAGGGGGCGGGGAAAAACTGTTTTTT. It encodes CASSDTGGGEKLFF.

The V gene is TRBV4-2, the J gene TRBJ2-3; 10 nucleotides line up with TRBD1. This CDR3 has 16 amino acids. Germline lookup yields CDR1 LGHNA and CDR2 YNFKEQ. The J segment lost 4 bases and the V segment lost 3 bases, leaving 7 bases of the junction unmatched. The DNA for the CDR3 is TGTGCCAGCAGCCAGGCAAAGGGACAGGGGTCAGATACGCAGTATTTT. It specifies CASSQAKGQGSDTQYF.

The chain joins TRBV19 to TRBJ1-5; D gene ambiguous. Germline CDR1 reads LNHDA; CDR2 reads SQIVND (reference sequence). V shed 3 bases and J shed 0 bases, with 15 bases lying between them. The CDR3 sequence is 17 residues long. CDR3 residues: CASSMGRHTNSNQPQHF. In DNA, the CDR3 is TGTGCCAGTAGTATGGGTCGACACACTAATAGCAATCAGCCCCAGCATTTT.

This clone has just a few counts. This rearrangement joins TRBV5-4 to TRBJ2-2; D is ambiguous. Germline values: CDR1 SGHNT, CDR2 YYREEE (reference sequence). There are 13 residues in the CDR3. The V end lost 3 bases, the J end lost 7 bases, and 10 bases lay between the germline ends. The CDR3 region has the DNA TGTGCCAGCAGCTCGCGAGTGGGCGGGGAGCTGTTTTTT. This gives the protein CASSSRVGGELFF.

V gene TRBV5-1 combines with J gene TRBJ2-7; D tentatively fits TRBD1 or TRBD2 (7 bases each). Per germline, CDR1 SGHRS and CDR2 YFSETQ. CDR3 size: 14 residues. The ends were cut back, 5 bases at V and 2 bases at J, with 14 bases in the middle. The CDR3: CASRSGGGAYEQYF. CDR3 DNA sequence: TGCGCCAGCAGGTCAGGGGGGGGCGCCTACGAGCAGTACTTC.

The table lists this clone with a few counts. This chain links TRBV29-1 with TRBJ1-2; D unclear. This CDR3 is 8 amino acids long. V was trimmed by 3 bases and J by 10 bases, leaving 3 bases between them. Germline V gene sequence: CDR1 SQVTM, CDR2 ANQGSEA. The DNA of the CDR3 is TGCAGCGTTGAGCCCTACACCTTC. It specifies CSVEPYTF.

This clone has a handful of counts. J is TRBJ1-5 and V is TRBV28, with D unresolved. This CDR3 has 14 amino acids. V was clipped by 6 bases and J by 0 bases, with 9 bases between them. CDR1 is MDHEN and CDR2 is SYDVKM in the germline V gene. The CDR3 DNA follows: TGTGCCAGCAGGCCTTTAGTTAGCAATCAGCCCCAGCATTTT. Translation gives CASRPLVSNQPQHF.

This clone was found once. The chain is built from TRBV7-9 and TRBJ2-1, with 7 bases lining up with TRBD1. The ends lost 6 bases at V and 5 bases at J; junction bases unmatched: 10. Germline assignment: CDR1 SEHNR and CDR2 FQNEAQ (reference sequence). The CDR3 extends over 15 amino acids. The DNA for the CDR3 is TGTGCCAGCAGTGCTACCGGGACAGCAGACAATGAGCAGTTCTTC. This encodes CASSATGTADNEQFF. Combining the CDR3 with reference TRBV7-9 and TRBJ2-1 gives the whole variable domain DTGVSQNPRHKITKRGQNVTFRCDPISEHNRLYWYRQTLGQGPEFLTYFQNEAQLEKSRLLSDRFSAERPKGSFSTLEIQRTEQGDSAMYLCASSATGTADNEQFFGPGTRLTVL.

This clone was seen more than once but under ten times. The rearrangement links TRBV6-1 to TRBJ2-6; D call uncertain. The V and J ends lost 3 bases and 0 bases respectively, with 6 bases between them. Looked up from germline, CDR1 is MNHNS and CDR2 is SASEGT. The CDR3 is made up of 15 amino acids. CDR3 in DNA: TGTGCCAGCAGTGAGCACACCTCTGGGGCCAACGTCCTGACTTTC. It is translated as CASSEHTSGANVLTF.

The rearrangement uses TRBV4-3 and TRBJ2-5; possibly TRBD1 or TRBD2 for D (5 bases each). Looked up from germline, CDR1 is LGHNA and CDR2 is YSLEER. This CDR3 comprises 15 residues. V was trimmed by 0 bases and J by 2 bases, leaving 10 bases between them. This CDR3 is CASSQEGRSQETQYF. The CDR3 coding sequence is TGCGCCAGCAGCCAAGAGGGACGGTCACAAGAGACCCAGTACTTC.

This chain joins TRBV6-1 and TRBJ2-5, with TRBD1 identical over 7 bases. The DNA end is a closer match to TRBJ2-7, so the J assignment may be wrong. CDR1 and CDR2 from the germline V gene are MNHNS and SASEGT. The CDR3 has 15 residues. DNA of the CDR3: TGTGCCAGCAGTGAGGGGAAGGGGGCGTACCACGAGCAGTACTTC. Amino acids: CASSEGKGAYHEQYF.

The rearrangement uses TRBV4-1 and TRBJ2-3; the D gene is possibly TRBD2 (5 bases). V lost 3 bases, J lost 0 bases, and 10 bases lay in between. The CDR3 runs 15 residues. The germline V gene has CDR1 MGHRA and CDR2 YSYEKL. The CDR3 reads CASSQTSSSTDTQYF. The CDR3 nucleotides are TGCGCCAGCAGCCAGACATCTAGCAGCACAGATACGCAGTATTTT.

The chain joins TRBV7-9 to TRBJ2-3; D tentatively reads TRBD1 or TRBD2 (5 bases each). The CDR3 runs 15 residues. Trimming removed 1 base from V and 6 bases from J, with 14 bases in between. Germline CDR1 is SEHNR and CDR2 is FQNEAQ (reference sequence). The CDR3 bases are TGTGCCAGCAGCTTAGTCGGGGTTGAGGGGGATACGCAGTATTTT. Residues: CASSLVGVEGDTQYF.

This clone turned up a few times. The chain is built from TRBV18 and TRBJ2-7, with D possibly TRBD1 on 6 matching bases. CDR1 and CDR2 from the germline V gene are KGHSH and LQKENI. V shed 0 bases and J shed 3 bases, with 12 bases lying between them. This CDR3 contains 15 residues. This CDR3 reads CASSPPQGEVYEQYF. CDR3 sequence (DNA): TGTGCCAGCTCACCACCACAGGGAGAGGTCTACGAGCAGTACTTC.

This chain joins TRBV28 and TRBJ2-2; TRBD2 might be the D (5 bases). V was clipped by 8 bases and J by 1 base, with 11 bases between them. Germline V CDR1 and CDR2: MDHEN, SYDVKM. The CDR3 sequence is 14 residues long. The CDR3 DNA is TGTGCCAGCGGCGGACTTATGAACACCGGGGAGCTGTTTTTT. Translating it yields CASGGLMNTGELFF.

The count of this clone is one. This chain uses TRBV18 with TRBJ1-3; unclear D gene. Germline V CDR1 and CDR2: KGHSH, LQKENI. Trimming left V 3 bases short and J 4 bases short, with 13 bases between. The CDR3 has 15 amino acids. CDR3 loop: CASSPTTRGGNTIYF. The CDR3 DNA reads as TGTGCCAGCTCACCGACGACCCGCGGGGGAAACACCATATATTTT. The whole variable domain, remainder taken from reference TRBV18 and TRBJ1-3, is NAGVMQNPRHLVRRRGQEARLRCSPMKGHSHVYWYRQLPEEGLKFMVYLQKENIIDESGMPKERFSAEFPKEGPSILRIQQVVRGDSAAYFCASSPTTRGGNTIYFGEGSWLTVV.

This chain's CDR3 is CASSKGTVATNEKLFF. The CDR3 DNA sequence: TGCGCCAGCAGCAAGGGGACAGTTGCAACTAATGAAAAACTGTTTTTT. This chain uses TRBV5-1 with TRBJ1-4, with 7 bases that match TRBD1. Looked up from germline, CDR1 is SGHRS and CDR2 is YFSETQ. The CDR3 runs to 16 residues. The V segment lost 4 bases and the J segment 0 bases; nucleotides outside the gene matches: 6.

The genes are TRBV2 and TRBJ1-6, with a possible D match to TRBD1 (5 bases). The CDR3 sequence is 15 residues long. CDR1 and CDR2 from the germline V gene are SNHLY and FYNNEI. Trimming removed 10 bases from V and 2 bases from J, with 15 bases in between. The CDR3 DNA sequence: TGTGCCACCAAGCCGGGACCGACCTATAATTCACCCCTCCACTTT. It codes for CATKPGPTYNSPLHF.

This chain links TRBV7-6 with TRBJ2-1; D is possibly TRBD1 or TRBD2 (5 bases each). This CDR3 spans 14 amino acids. Trimming pared 2 bases from V and 6 bases from J, leaving 11 bases between. Germline values: CDR1 SGHVS, CDR2 FNYEAQ. The CDR3 here is CASSLTGPGNEQFF. CDR3 in DNA: TGTGCCAGCAGCTTAACGGGGCCCGGCAATGAGCAGTTCTTC.

The chain has TRBV9 and TRBJ2-5; the D is unclear. CDR3 size: 15 residues. Germline V gene data show CDR1 as SGDLS and CDR2 as YYNGEE. V shed 3 bases and J shed 5 bases, with 17 bases lying between them. CDR3: CASSGPGGVGETQYF. The CDR3 DNA is TGTGCCAGCAGCGGTCCAGGTGGGGTAGGGGAGACCCAGTACTTC.

The chain is built from TRBV14 and TRBJ2-2; D unclear. Trimming removed 1 base at V and 3 bases at J, with 15 bases between. Germline CDR1 SGHDN, CDR2 FVKESK. The length of the CDR3 is 17 residues. The CDR3 is CASSQGAFGIYTGELFF. The CDR3 region has the DNA TGTGCCAGCAGCCAAGGGGCTTTTGGCATTTACACCGGGGAGCTGTTTTTT.

This chain uses TRBV7-9 with TRBJ2-1, with TRBD2 identical over 16 bases. The germline gives CDR1 SEHNR, CDR2 FQNEAQ (reference sequence). Trimming took 7 bases from V and 10 from J; bases not matched to a gene: 13. The CDR3 is 17 amino acids. The DNA for the CDR3 is TGTGCCAGCACCCTGAGGGGACTAGCGGGAGGGCCTGGGGAGCAGTTCTTC. Translated, it gives CASTLRGLAGGPGEQFF.

The CDR3 loop reads CASSLAPGSPGGREQYF. In DNA, the CDR3 is TGTGCCAGCAGCTTAGCACCAGGGAGCCCCGGGGGGCGCGAGCAGTACTTC. The chain recombines TRBV7-6 with TRBJ2-7; the D gene is possibly TRBD2 (7 bases). This CDR3 spans 17 amino acids. The germline V and J ends were trimmed by 0 bases and 6 bases, with 21 bases remaining between them. Per the germline V gene, CDR1 is SGHVS and CDR2 is FNYEAQ.

This chain connects TRBV4-2 to TRBJ2-1; D is uncertain. V was shortened by 1 base and J by 9 bases, with 4 bases between the two germline ends. CDR1 and CDR2 from the germline V gene are LGHNA and YNFKEQ. The CDR3 length is 11 residues. The CDR3 reads CASSQAGEQFF. Here the CDR3 DNA reads TGTGCCAGCAGCCAAGCGGGTGAGCAGTTCTTC.

This rearrangement joins TRBV10-3 to TRBJ1-4; the D is unclear. CDR1 and CDR2 (germline): ENHRY, SYGVKD. V dropped 5 bases and J dropped 8 bases, with 9 bases sitting between them. CDR3 length: 12 residues. In DNA, the CDR3 is TGTGCCATCAGTTCCACGAGAGAAAAACTGTTTTTT. This codes for CAISSTREKLFF.

The chain carries TRBV7-3 and TRBJ2-3, with D unclear. The germline V gene encodes CDR1 SGHTA and CDR2 FQGTGA. The CDR3 runs 13 residues. V was trimmed by 4 bases and J by 2 bases, leaving 7 bases between them. The CDR3 sequence is CASSSLNTDTQYF. The CDR3, as DNA: TGTGCCAGCAGCTCCCTAAACACAGATACGCAGTATTTT.

This chain connects TRBV7-3 to TRBJ2-7; 10 nucleotides align to TRBD2. The trim removed 5 bases at V and 5 bases at J, leaving 27 bases unmatched. Germline-derived CDR1 and CDR2 are SGHTA and FQGTGA. This CDR3 is 21 amino acids long. The CDR3, as DNA: TGTGCCAGCAGCCCCACAGGGCCCGGATTAGGGGCTAGCGGGAGTCTCCACGAGCAGTACTTC. This gives the protein CASSPTGPGLGASGSLHEQYF.

The chain recombines TRBV4-2 with TRBJ1-4; 7 bases line up with TRBD1. The CDR3 loop spans 16 amino acids. CDR1 LGHNA and CDR2 YNFKEQ come from the germline V gene. Unmatched junction bases numbered 9, after V lost 1 base and J lost 7 bases. CDR3 amino acids: CASSQVVLQGGEKLFF. In nucleotides, the CDR3 is TGTGCCAGCAGCCAAGTGGTTCTTCAGGGGGGTGAAAAACTGTTTTTT.

V gene TRBV6-1 combines with J gene TRBJ1-4; 7 nucleotides line up with TRBD1. V was clipped by 6 bases and J by 4 bases; unmatched bases: 8. This CDR3 region has 15 residues. Per the germline V gene, CDR1 is MNHNS and CDR2 is SASEGT. CDR3 sequence reads: CASRLQGRINEKLFF. The CDR3 DNA is TGTGCCAGCAGACTACAGGGGCGGATTAATGAAAAACTGTTTTTT.

The V gene is TRBV28, the J gene TRBJ2-3, with TRBD2 matching 12 bases. V gave up 2 bases and J gave up 2 bases; unmatched junction bases: 8. This CDR3 has 18 amino acids. The germline CDR1 and CDR2 sequences are MDHEN and SYDVKM. CDR3 loop: CASSLVPSGREHTDTQYF. The CDR3 DNA reads TGTGCCAGCAGTTTAGTCCCTAGCGGGAGGGAACACACAGATACGCAGTATTTT.

The J gene is TRBJ1-1, the V gene TRBV28, with D possibly matching TRBD1 (5 bases). The CDR3 spans 17 residues. With 6 bases removed from V and 5 bases from J, the gap between germline ends came to 25 bases. CDR1 and CDR2 from the germline V gene are MDHEN and SYDVKM. DNA for the CDR3: TGTGCCAGCAGCTCTCCCGCGGGGGTGACACTTGGGACTGAAGCTTTCTTT. This sequence encodes CASSSPAGVTLGTEAFF.